This T cell receptor (beta chain) derives from a study of T cell changes during pregnancy in multiple sclerosis. The assay was immunoSEQ multiplex PCR, and TCRdb's table has in-frame clones only and misses some. The sample has approximately 17,000 clones; 95% to 97% are singletons. The V gene's germline CDR1 is SGHRS and CDR2 YFSETQ. This CDR3 region has 12 residues. Unmatched junction bases numbered 3, after V lost 4 bases and J lost 5 bases. Sequencing was performed on peripheral blood, taken in the third trimester of pregnancy. The chain couples TRBV5-1 to TRBJ2-7; 7 nucleotides align to TRBD1. This sequence was found in a female donor with multiple sclerosis, enrolled in a pregnancy study. The CDR3 here is CASSITGDEQYF. CDR3 sequence (DNA): TGCGCCAGCAGCATAACAGGGGACGAGCAGTACTTC. Full variable domain (missing parts from reference TRBV5-1 and TRBJ2-7): KAGVTQTPRYLIKTRGQQVTLSCSPISGHRSVSWYQQTPGQGLQFLFEYFSETQRNKGNFPGRFSGRQFSNSRSEMNVSTLELGDSALYLCASSITGDEQYFGPGTRLTVT.